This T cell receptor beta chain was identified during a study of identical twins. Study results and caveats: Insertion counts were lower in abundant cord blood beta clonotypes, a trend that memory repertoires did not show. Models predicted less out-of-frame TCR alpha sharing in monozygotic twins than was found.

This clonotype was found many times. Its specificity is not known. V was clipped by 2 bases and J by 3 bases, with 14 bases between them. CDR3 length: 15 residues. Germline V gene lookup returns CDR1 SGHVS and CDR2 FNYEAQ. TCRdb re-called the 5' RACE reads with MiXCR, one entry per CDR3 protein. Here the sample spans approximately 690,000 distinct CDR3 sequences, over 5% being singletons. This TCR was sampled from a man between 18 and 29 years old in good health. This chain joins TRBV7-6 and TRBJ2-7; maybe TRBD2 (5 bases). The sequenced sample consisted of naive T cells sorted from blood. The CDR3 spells CASSLTSSARYEQYF. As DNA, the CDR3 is TGTGCCAGCAGCTTAACTAGTTCCGCCCGCTACGAGCAGTACTTC.